These 26 T cell receptor beta chains were sequenced from one sample in a study of blood T cell repertoires in COVID-19. Libraries were prepared by immunoSEQ multiplex PCR; TCRdb keeps only in-frame clonotypes and omits some of them. The table includes 200,000 to 300,000 clones, around 89% detected once. The specimen sequenced was PBMCs or T cells enriched from blood (not recorded which). All receptors derive from a woman between 40 and 50 years old with acute COVID-19.

Only one count was recorded for this clone. The V and J genes are TRBV3-1 (or the pseudogene TRBV3-2) and TRBJ1-2; D possibly corresponds to TRBD1 (5 bases). The length of the CDR3 is 14 residues. The V gene lost 3 bases and the J gene lost 8 bases, with 16 bases spanning the gap. CDR1 and CDR2 (germline): LGHDT, YNNKEL (reference sequence). The DNA for the CDR3 is TGTGCCAGCAGCCAGGAGGGGCGCCAGGGCGGCTACACCTTC. Protein: CASSQEGRQGGYTF.

This chain uses TRBV21-1 with TRBJ2-5; the DNA was not used to check the table's D call, TRBD1. TRBV21-1 is a known pseudogene. The CDR3 is made up of 16 amino acids. This chain's CDR3 is CASSSVLDRPLQTQYF. In DNA form, the CDR3 reads TGTGCCAGCAGTTCAGTTTTGGACAGGCCCCTCCAGACCCAGTACTTC.

CDR3 sequence reads: CASIRDRGVAFF. The CDR3 DNA sequence: TGTGCCAGCATCCGGGACAGGGGTGTAGCTTTCTTT. V gene TRBV6-5 combines with J gene TRBJ1-1; 10 bases map to TRBD1. There are 12 residues in the CDR3. Germline values: CDR1 MNHEY, CDR2 SVGAGI. The V segment lost 7 bases and the J segment 10 bases; nucleotides outside the gene matches: 6.

The CDR3 DNA follows: TGTGCCAGCCGAGGACAGGGGGGCGGTTCACCCCTCCACTTT. Translating gives CASRGQGGGSPLHF. This sequence joins TRBV6-5 and TRBJ1-6; TRBD1 agrees at 10 bases. This CDR3 has 14 amino acids. Trimming cost V 8 bases and J 9 bases; bases outside gene matches: 7. In germline, CDR1 is MNHEY, CDR2 SVGAGI.

The J gene is TRBJ1-2, the V gene TRBV5-1; 12 bases agree with TRBD1. V lost 4 bases to trimming and J lost 5 bases; unmatched junction nucleotides: 12. The length of the CDR3 is 17 residues. Germline lookup yields CDR1 SGHRS and CDR2 YFSETQ. CDR3 residues: CASSPEPPGQGAYGYTF. The CDR3 DNA is TGCGCCAGCAGCCCCGAGCCGCCGGGACAGGGGGCTTATGGCTACACCTTC.

This clone was recorded a few times. This chain joins TRBV4-1 and TRBJ1-1, with D maybe TRBD1 (6 bases). Germline-derived CDR1 and CDR2 are MGHRA and YSYEKL. V lost 1 base and J 9 bases, leaving 12 bases between the germline ends. This CDR3 comprises 13 residues. The CDR3 spells CASSQGQGTQAFF. CDR3 bases: TGCGCCAGCAGCCAAGGGCAGGGGACCCAAGCTTTCTTT.

The chain links TRBV10-3 to TRBJ2-5, with 7 bases that match TRBD2. The germline gives CDR1 ENHRY, CDR2 SYGVKD. The CDR3 length is 19 residues. V gave up 4 bases and J gave up 2 bases; unmatched junction bases: 19. CDR3 amino acids: CAISGLARLMGSPQETQYF. The CDR3 DNA is TGTGCCATCAGTGGACTAGCTAGACTAATGGGAAGCCCGCAAGAGACCCAGTACTTC.

This clone was seen only once. The gene calls are TRBV19 and TRBJ2-2; D not certain. Trimming left V 6 bases short and J 1 base short, with 9 bases between. Germline CDR1 LNHDA, CDR2 SQIVND (reference sequence). The CDR3 is made up of 14 amino acids. CDR3 nucleotide sequence: TGTGCCAGTAGCAAAATAGAGAACACCGGGGAGCTGTTTTTT. Translation: CASSKIENTGELFF.

The chain is built from TRBV11-3 and TRBJ1-3; D gene unclear. The CDR3 runs to 15 residues. V lost 5 bases and J 0 bases, leaving 11 bases between the germline ends. The germline V gene encodes CDR1 SGHNT and CDR2 YENEEA. The CDR3 here is CASSPDMGSGNTIYF. In DNA, the CDR3 is TGTGCCAGCAGCCCTGACATGGGCTCTGGAAACACCATATATTTT.

The chain carries TRBV29-1 and TRBJ1-4, with 8 bases that match TRBD1. The V and J ends lost 5 bases and 6 bases, in that order; junction bases with no gene match: 5. Germline V gene lookup returns CDR1 SQVTM and CDR2 ANQGSEA. The CDR3 has 13 residues. CDR3 sequence: CSVSGGIDEKLFF. CDR3 in DNA: TGCAGCGTTTCAGGGGGCATCGATGAAAAACTGTTTTTT.

This clone was observed a few times. The V and J genes are TRBV2 and TRBJ1-1; 9 bases match TRBD1. Germline CDR1 SNHLY, CDR2 FYNNEI. There are 15 residues in the CDR3. J was trimmed by 4 bases and V by 5 bases; bases with no gene match: 8. CDR3 region: CASSSGQGRGTEAFF. The DNA for the CDR3 is TGTGCCAGCAGTTCGGGACAGGGTAGGGGCACTGAAGCTTTCTTT.

The chain recombines TRBV24-1 with TRBJ1-2; D unclear. The V end was cut by 3 bases, the J end by 8 bases, with 18 bases between. Germline V gene lookup returns CDR1 KGHDR and CDR2 SFDVKD. The CDR3 runs 15 residues. CDR3 protein: CATSDLTPLLRGYTF. The CDR3 nucleotides are TGTGCCACCAGTGATCTAACCCCCCTATTACGGGGCTACACCTTC.

As for this clone: The junction shows a germline mismatch at one end, possibly a read error. The chain recombines TRBV7-2 with TRBJ2-1, with D perhaps TRBD1 (5 bases). The CDR3 totals 13 residues. Looked up from germline, CDR1 is SGHTA and CDR2 is FQGNSA. CDR3 nucleotides: TGTGCCAGCAGCTTAGGGGCTGATAGCAACAGGCTCTTC. Protein sequence: CASSLGADSNRLF.

This chain joins TRBV2 and TRBJ2-3; D is unresolved. The CDR3 is made up of 15 amino acids. V lost 3 bases to trimming and J lost 2 bases, with 12 bases between them. Germline CDR1 SNHLY, CDR2 FYNNEI. As DNA, the CDR3 is TGTGCCAGCAGTGAGATAAGCAAGCCCACAGATACGCAGTATTTT. This translates into CASSEISKPTDTQYF.

The CDR3 region has the DNA TGTGCCAGCAGTTTAGAACGCGGTAGTCGGGCTTTCTTT. This codes for CASSLERGSRAFF. This chain uses TRBV6-5 with TRBJ1-1, with unresolved D. V lost 4 bases, J lost 11 bases, and 17 bases lay in between. Germline CDR1 reads MNHEY; CDR2 reads SVGAGI. CDR3 size: 13 residues.

The chain has TRBV18 and TRBJ1-2, with D possibly TRBD1 on 5 matching bases. Trimming stripped 6 bases from V and 8 bases from J, with 13 bases between. Germline lookup yields CDR1 KGHSH and CDR2 LQKENI. The CDR3 covers 12 residues. The CDR3 DNA reads as TGTGCCAGCTCCCTCGACAGCGGGGGCTACACCTTC. The encoded protein is CASSLDSGGYTF.

This rearrangement joins TRBV7-8 to TRBJ2-5, with 7 bases aligning to TRBD1. CDR3 length: 14 amino acids. The germline V gene encodes CDR1 SGHVS and CDR2 FQNEAQ. Trimming at V came to 0 bases and at J to 5 bases, leaving 3 bases not matched to a gene. The CDR3 DNA follows: TGTGCCAGCAGCTTAGCAGGGGGCCTGGAGACCCAGTACTTC. This gives the protein CASSLAGGLETQYF.

The chain links TRBV7-9 to TRBJ2-5; 15 bases align to TRBD2. The CDR3 covers 18 residues. V lost 5 bases to trimming and J lost 5 bases; unmatched junction nucleotides: 12. The germline V gene encodes CDR1 SEHNR and CDR2 FQNEAQ (reference sequence). The CDR3 region has the DNA TGTGCCAGCAGCCGGCACTGGACTAGCGGGAGGGGGGAGGAGACCCAGTACTTC. Translated, it gives CASSRHWTSGRGEETQYF. Full variable domain (missing parts from reference TRBV7-9 and TRBJ2-5): DTGVSQNPRHKITKRGQNVTFRCDPISEHNRLYWYRQTLGQGPEFLTYFQNEAQLEKSRLLSDRFSAERPKGSFSTLEIQRTEQGDSAMYLCASSRHWTSGRGEETQYFGPGTRLLVL.

This chain uses TRBV24-1 with TRBJ1-2; no reliable D call. Trimming cost V 10 bases and J 8 bases, with 16 bases left between them. Germline V gene data show CDR1 as KGHDR and CDR2 as SFDVKD. The CDR3 is 12 residues long. The CDR3 region has the DNA TGTGCCACGGAGGTTCCTCTGTGGGGCTACACCTTC. This codes for CATEVPLWGYTF.

As DNA, the CDR3 is TGTGCCAGCAGCCCAGTAGGATCGGGAATGACCGGGGAGCTGTTTTTT. Translated: CASSPVGSGMTGELFF. The chain recombines TRBV7-9 with TRBJ2-2; tentatively, D is TRBD2 (5 bases). The V end lost 5 bases, the J end lost 5 bases, and 18 bases lay between the germline ends. CDR1 is SEHNR and CDR2 is FQNEAQ in the germline V gene (reference sequence). This CDR3 contains 16 residues. The complete variable domain, with remaining parts taken from reference TRBV7-9 and TRBJ2-2, reads DTGVSQNPRHKITKRGQNVTFRCDPISEHNRLYWYRQTLGQGPEFLTYFQNEAQLEKSRLLSDRFSAERPKGSFSTLEIQRTEQGDSAMYLCASSPVGSGMTGELFFGEGSRLTVL.

The V and J genes are TRBV30 and TRBJ1-5; 8 bases are shared with TRBD1. Germline CDR1 reads GTSNPN; CDR2 reads SVGIG (reference sequence). V was pared by 0 bases and J by 2 bases, with 0 bases of the junction left unmatched. The CDR3 loop spans 14 amino acids. CDR3 region: CAWSVGQGNQPQHF. In DNA, the CDR3 is TGTGCCTGGAGTGTGGGACAGGGCAATCAGCCCCAGCATTTT.

V gene TRBV28 combines with J gene TRBJ2-7, with a possible D match to TRBD1 (6 bases). This CDR3 is 12 amino acids long. Looked up from germline, CDR1 is MDHEN and CDR2 is SYDVKM. The V end lost 4 bases, the J end lost 4 bases, and 8 bases lay between the germline ends. This CDR3 reads CASSYRVYEQYF. CDR3 coding DNA: TGTGCCAGCAGTTACAGGGTTTACGAGCAGTACTTC.

The V call is TRBV27, the J call TRBJ2-3; possibly TRBD2 for D (7 bases). Germline V gene lookup returns CDR1 MNHEY and CDR2 SMNVEV (reference sequence). This CDR3 region has 15 residues. Trimming removed 6 bases from V and 1 base from J, with 14 bases in between. CDR3 DNA: TGTGCCAGCAGCCCCTTGGGGGGGCGCACAGATACGCAGTATTTT. Residues: CASSPLGGRTDTQYF.

CDR3 sequence reads: CASSQVVGAGGPTQYF. DNA for the CDR3: TGCGCCAGCAGCCAAGTAGTAGGAGCGGGGGGGCCTACGCAGTATTTT. The chain recombines TRBV4-3 with TRBJ2-3, with 10 bases matching TRBD2. Germline V gives CDR1 LGHNA, CDR2 YSLEER. CDR3 size: 16 residues. V shed 1 base and J 8 bases; nucleotides not matched to a gene: 9.

The J gene is TRBJ2-1, the V gene TRBV11-2, with no clear D. The CDR3 has 13 amino acids. Germline lookup yields CDR1 SGHAT and CDR2 FQNNGV. V dropped 8 bases and J dropped 0 bases, with 8 bases sitting between them. CDR3 amino acids: CASAQASYNEQFF. The CDR3 DNA reads TGTGCCAGCGCTCAGGCCTCCTACAATGAGCAGTTCTTC.

CDR3 DNA: TGTGCCAGCAGCCCGACTAGCGGGGGCCACATTCAGTACTTC. Its protein is CASSPTSGGHIQYF. The chain uses TRBV11-2 and TRBJ2-4, with 12 bases fitting TRBD2. The germline V gene has CDR1 SGHAT and CDR2 FQNNGV. V lost 5 bases and J lost 8; bases outside the gene matches: 4. The CDR3 is 14 amino acids.